Listed here is a single T cell receptor (beta chain). The antigen this receptor binds is unknown. No quality values exist for individual bases; no much larger clone is one base distant. This sample is drawn from a study of cytomegalovirus exposure and HLA in healthy donors (dated 2017 in TCRdb). Turning to the overall study: An earlier analysis of approximately 550 of the donors reported 250 to 350 Gb of sequence data and roughly 100 million unique TCR beta sequences from some 180 million T cells. An early release that covered roughly 600 HLA-typed donors contained 250 to 350 gigabases of sequencing data and around 80 million unique TCR sequences. Among the roughly 400 genotyped donors, roughly 80% belonged to the genetic ancestry cluster associated with self-reported Caucasian donors. The study aimed to test whether signatures of past pathogen exposure could be identified by cataloging public T cell receptors. The T cell repertoires of around 670 subjects were profiled by immunosequencing and related to cytomegalovirus serostatus. In addition to the first cohort of roughly 700 subjects, a separate validation cohort of about 120 different subjects was used. To predict cytomegalovirus infection status, the study combined high-throughput TCR immunosequencing, statistical association of individual TCRs with disease status, and machine learning. A later analysis re-analyzed previously published TCR beta repertoires from 660 or so donors and added high-resolution HLA genotyping to study TCR occurrence patterns. The later analysis used no new phenotypic data to find candidate immune exposures, relying instead on TCR beta sequences and their occurrence across donors. An earlier analysis of 587 of the donors used high-throughput TCR beta sequencing to judge whether each TCR beta V gene segment behaved as functional or pseudogenic. Donor age, sex, ethnicity and CMV serostatus were collected together with the repertoire data. A later genetic analysis used genome-wide SNP genotypes for about 65% of the 666 donors, treating that subset as a discovery cohort. All discovery cohort repertoires had been generated using a single sequencing platform. HLA typing covered class I and class II loci at four-digit resolution. The number of donors typed differed by locus, with about 629-630 for A, B, C, DRB1 and DQB1, over 500 for DQA1, approximately 570 for DPA1, and 400 to 490 for DPB1. Four to six DR-DQ haplotypes were handled as single units for association and clustering because linkage in the cohort was strong. Across approximately 400 genotyped donors of the cohort, an average of 235,054 unique TCR beta nucleotide sequences per donor were sequenced, and 15% to 20% of those sequences were non-productive. The investigation overall reported the following: A further reported finding was that TCR beta sequences accurately predicted the HLA-A and HLA-B alleles for most subjects in the first cohort. Some IMGT-functional V segments, including TRBV6-2 and TRBV6-3, could not be told apart with the 87-base-pair reads, so those segments were excluded. Only TCR beta chains were sequenced in this cohort, and the absence of alpha or paired-chain data limited detectable features. Because counts were too low, roughly 17 rarely observed V segments, including chromosome 9 orphons, were left out of the earlier analysis of about 620 of the donors. According to a later analysis, TCR association rates differed among HLA loci, with DRB1 alleles showing the most associated TCRs and HLA-C alleles showing the fewest. Several of the top co-occurrence clusters appeared to be linked to parvovirus B19, influenza, CMV and Epstein-Barr virus, according to a later analysis. In a later analysis, most CMV-associated TCR beta chains were found to appear HLA-restricted, with HLA associations seemingly driven largely by CMV exposure. When HLA alleles, especially DR and DQ, strongly co-occurred, TCR associations were difficult to assign to individual alleles. Immune exposure information for the cohort was limited to CMV serostatus. At a false discovery rate of 0.05, a later analysis linked 16,951 TCR beta sequences to specific HLA alleles. Across donors, most TCR sequences were observed very rarely, whereas some public TCRs were present in many individuals. In a later analysis, HLA-associated TCR beta chains were found to be more clonally expanded and to have lower generation probabilities than equally common non-associated chains. Roughly uniform sequencing depth across donors was assumed in presence/absence analyses, although this assumption may not hold. An association between a missense DCLRE1C variant and V-gene and J-gene trimming of TCR beta chains was found in a later genetic analysis and replicated in an independent cohort. A later genetic analysis reported fewer N-insertions in productive TCRs among donors in an Asian-associated ancestry cluster than the roughly 650-donor mean. Because HLA typing was unavailable for some donors at each locus, only the typed subset was used in association tests. In both the original and validation cohorts, the classifier was reported to diagnose cytomegalovirus status with high specificity and sensitivity. The study gave a list of around 170 TCR beta chains associated with cytomegalovirus. Correlated functional status among segregating V segments might be attributable to linkage disequilibrium, but an unknown experimental factor could not be ruled out. The authors suggested that the approach could potentially be extended to other disease states and immunological phenotypes. A few of the identified cytomegalovirus-associated TCR beta chains were confirmed in vitro to be specific for cytomegalovirus antigens. A cluster of highly shared sequence variants was judged likely to represent a technical artifact of the sequencing pipeline. Broadly in line with IMGT annotations, most TCR beta V segments showed up in productive rearrangements about 87% or about 30% of the time in an earlier analysis of around 600 of the donors.

The receptor library was made with the immunoSEQ multiplex PCR assay. For the multiplex PCR, a mixture combining 60 forward primers for TCR Vbeta segments and 13 reverse primers for TCR Jbeta segments was used. Amplification of the CDR3 region of rearranged TCR beta genes was performed with a multiplex PCR assay on genomic DNA. The amplified TCR beta libraries were sequenced on the Illumina HiSeq System as 87-base-pair reads. The authors' analysis ran thus. A later analysis tallied around 80 million unique TCR beta chains across the 640 or so repertoires, and some 12 million of those chains were shared by two or more donors. Raw reads were error-corrected and collapsed into unique sequences by a nearest-neighbor algorithm in which closely related sequences were merged to remove PCR and sequencing errors. To assign V, D and J gene segments, CDR3 sequences were aligned to IMGT reference sequences. For a sequence to be retained, a match of at least six nucleotides was required to both a V gene segment and a J gene segment. A rearrangement counted as productive if the CDR3 had no stop codons and remained in frame with V and J, and every other rearrangement counted as non-productive. CDR3 was defined according to IMGT convention as the region running from the second conserved V-encoded cysteine to the conserved J-encoded phenylalanine. The earlier analysis of 500 to 600 of the donors excluded sequences that lacked an unambiguous match to a single V gene segment. An earlier analysis of 500 to 600 of the donors classified V segments as functional when productive rearrangements were above 56.7% and as segregating when the standard deviation between donors was above 5%. A statistical classification framework was built to diagnose cytomegalovirus status from the catalog of TCR beta chain sequences. V and J gene assignment, in a later analysis, came from comparing TCR nucleotide sequences with IMGT/GENE-DB human TR gene sequences. Using the TCRdist pipeline, a later analysis assigned CDR3 sequences along with most-parsimonious VDJ recombination scenarios. In a later analysis, each TCR beta chain was defined by its CDR3 amino acid sequence together with its V-gene family, and reads without a unique V-gene family were excluded. In a later analysis, 450 to 600 highly shared, low-generation-probability nucleotide sequences were removed to address suspected cross-contamination and a sequencing artifact. In a later analysis, a clonal expansion index was calculated for each public chain from normalized within-repertoire ranks of inferred template counts. In a later analysis, generation probabilities were computed using a VDJ recombination model fitted to out-of-frame rearrangements, and the results were checked against IGoR. In a later analysis, TCR-TCR, TCR-HLA and TCR-CMV co-occurrence was scored with hypergeometric tests, and a repertoire-size bias correction was applied to TCR pairs. To estimate false discovery rates, a later analysis permuted the HLA or CMV assignments 20 times. In a later analysis, co-occurring TCRs were grouped with DBSCAN, and TCRdist sequence similarity was added when clustering was performed within HLA-allele-positive subsets. Co-occurrence clustering excluded repertoires with fewer than 30,000 or more than 120,000 public chains, plus five with anomalous nucleotide sharing. The clones in this table, taken by TCRdb from immuneACCESS, are in-frame only. Not every clone is retained; where verified, under half of the shortfall comes from an unresolved V gene, and the cause of the rest is unknown. V and J calls and clone size are as listed in that table; D and trimming were resolved from the DNA. Here the sample has about 190,000 clones; around 73% occur a single time. The ten largest clonotypes hold around 2.2% of the sample.

Its CDR3 holds 17 amino acids, cysteine through phenylalanine. Only CDR3 DNA is held: 51 bases, read in frame from base 1. The germline V and J ends show losses of 6 bases and 0 bases respectively, and no gene match explains 9 bases of the junction. CDR1 ENHRY and CDR2 SYGVKD are derived from the germline V gene. The cohort was made up of 650 to 700 healthy bone marrow donors. Cohort members were all nominally healthy when sampled, although unrecorded immune exposures were likely present. The donor was CMV seropositive and was included in the group of 300 or so seropositive cohort members. Each donor provided a peripheral blood sample, and peripheral blood mononuclear cells were used for TCR beta sequencing. The Qiagen DNeasy Blood Extraction Kit was used to extract genomic DNA from the blood cell samples.

The receptor chain draws on TRBV10-3 and TRBJ2-3, and TRBD2 aligns with 10 junction nucleotides. Sequences were obtained from PBMCs. This receptor was obtained from a woman between 25 and 40 years old in good health and CMV-seropositive. The CDR3 is CAIRPSGGLPSTDTQYF. DNA sequence: TGTGCCATCAGGCCTAGCGGGGGCCTTCCTAGCACAGATACGCAGTATTTT.